Below are 6 T cell receptor beta chains sequenced from a single sample in a study of identical twins (dated by TCRdb to the mid-2010s). The protocol used for the library was 5' RACE. TCRdb records Illumina HiSeq 2000 as the sequencer. TCRdb reanalyzed the raw reads on its own, using fastp at Q25 for trimming and MiXCR for clone calling, and kept in-frame beta chains. Each record represents a unique CDR3 protein, reported with the most common genes and DNA among its rows. The sample table contains about 530,000 distinct CDR3 sequences; only one count was recorded for roughly 15% of them. 0.44% of the sample is in the top ten clones. This sample was also put to use in a study of yellow fever vaccine responses in identical twins.

Sequencing used CD4+ T cells sorted from blood. The receptors shown here come from a woman under 30 in good health.

This clonotype has just a few counts. The chain joins TRBV5-1 to TRBJ2-1, with no clear D. The V end lost 0 bases, the J end lost 6 bases, and 7 bases lay between the germline ends. The CDR3 is made up of 13 amino acids. Per germline, CDR1 SGHRS and CDR2 YFSETQ. CDR3 coding DNA: TGCGCCAGCAGCTTGGCTACAACCAATGAGCAGTTCTTC. Its protein product is CASSLATTNEQFF.

This clonotype was detected a few times. The chain employs TRBV5-4 and TRBJ2-3; the D call may be TRBD1 or TRBD2 (5 bases each). The CDR3 totals 18 residues. The germline CDR1 and CDR2 sequences are SGHNT and YYREEE (reference sequence). V was pared by 3 bases and J by 2 bases, with 22 bases between. CDR3 bases: TGTGCCAGCAGCTCTAAGCGAACCGGGACCCCCTCCACAGATACGCAGTATTTT. Its translation is CASSSKRTGTPSTDTQYF.

This chain joins TRBV28 and TRBJ2-5; possibly TRBD2 for D (6 bases). Germline V CDR1 and CDR2: MDHEN, SYDVKM. The CDR3 contains 15 residues. Trimming pared 5 bases from V and 1 base from J, leaving 14 bases between. Written as DNA, the CDR3 is TGTGCCAGCAGTATCCCGGGGGAGACCCAAGAGACCCAGTACTTC. As protein: CASSIPGETQETQYF. Full variable domain (remainder filled in from reference TRBV28 and TRBJ2-5): DVKVTQSSRYLVKRTGEKVFLECVQDMDHENMFWYRQDPGLGLRLIYFSYDVKMKEKGDIPEGYSVSREKKERFSLILESASTNQTSMYLCASSIPGETQETQYFGPGTRLLVL.

J is TRBJ2-5 and V is TRBV5-1; D gene uncertain. The CDR3 runs to 15 residues. V shed 0 bases and J shed 1 base, with 10 bases lying between them. Per germline, CDR1 SGHRS and CDR2 YFSETQ. The DNA for the CDR3 is TGCGCCAGCAGCTTGGTAGCAGACTCCCAAGAGACCCAGTACTTC. Its translation is CASSLVADSQETQYF.

This clonotype occurred a few times. The rearrangement uses TRBV7-8 and TRBJ2-3; TRBD2 is a possible D gene (7 bases). The CDR3 loop spans 17 amino acids. V lost 4 bases, J lost 2 bases, and 19 bases lay in between. CDR1 SGHVS and CDR2 FQNEAQ come from the germline V gene. The CDR3 region is CASSSPGGPRVTDTQYF. CDR3 DNA sequence: TGTGCCAGCAGCTCCCCCGGGGGGCCTAGGGTCACAGATACGCAGTATTTT.

This clonotype came up a few times. The V call is TRBV12-3 or TRBV12-4, the J call TRBJ1-5; D is ambiguous. Deletions cut 2 bases from V and 3 bases from J, with 8 bases between. This CDR3 is built from 14 residues. Here the CDR3 reads CASSLLPLNQPQHF. The DNA of the CDR3 is TGTGCCAGCAGTTTACTTCCCCTCAATCAGCCCCAGCATTTT.